The table lists the clone carrying this TCR beta chain with a few counts. The antigen remains unidentified. The data are from a study of post-analysis software for immune sequencing data. At the level of the study: As for disease course, relapsing-remitting, secondary progressive and progressive-relapsing multiple sclerosis were all included. Study findings and constraints: Co-batched samples clustered tightly together by F measure. Controls had lower frequencies than patients of a handful of TRBV segments, which included TRBV5-6, TRBV5-1 and TRBV20-1. Diversity measured as normalized Chao1 was significantly lower in multiple sclerosis patients than in controls.

Trimming removed 0 bases from V and 0 bases from J; junction bases left unmatched: 8. This CDR3 is 17 amino acids long. Looked up from germline, CDR1 is MGHRA and CDR2 is YSYEKL. cDNA libraries for TCR beta contained unique molecular identifiers. The authors obtained about 520,000 cDNA molecules from roughly 1 to 10 million T cells. TCRdb independently ran MiXCR on the PCR reads; one entry per CDR3 protein. The repertoire includes about half a million distinct CDR3 sequences, around a third of them detected once, and 4.5% to 7.5% sits in the top ten. The clonotype was recovered from a girl aged 2-17 years with multiple sclerosis. Source material: blood. The rearrangement joins TRBV4-1 to TRBJ2-7; 7 bases line up with TRBD2. CDR3 amino acids: CASSQDRLAVASYEQYF. Written as DNA, the CDR3 is TGCGCCAGCAGCCAAGACAGGCTAGCGGTGGCCTCCTACGAGCAGTACTTC.